The 10 T cell receptor beta chains given below trace back to one sample, sequenced in a study of blood T cell repertoires in COVID-19. Only in-frame clones appear in the TCRdb table, and some are missing; sequencing was by immunoSEQ multiplex PCR. Of 140,000 or so clones detected, around 84% appear once; the ten largest clones hold 4.8%. The sample taken for sequencing was peripheral blood. The receptor set was obtained from a human donor in a cohort sampled during active COVID-19.

The chain carries TRBV19 and TRBJ1-6; 8 bases are a match to TRBD1. Germline loops: CDR1 LNHDA, CDR2 SQIVND (reference sequence). The CDR3 has 15 amino acids. The J segment lost 9 bases and the V segment lost 3 bases, leaving 7 bases of the junction unmatched. CDR3 residues: CASSMKGQGGSPLHF. CDR3 DNA: TGTGCCAGTAGTATGAAAGGACAGGGAGGTTCACCCCTCCACTTT.

This clone came up a few times. The chain recombines TRBV6-2 or TRBV6-3 with TRBJ1-1; D perhaps matches TRBD1 (5 bases). Germline-derived CDR1 and CDR2 are MNHEY and SVGEGT. Trimming cost V 6 bases and J 0 bases, with 14 bases left between them. The CDR3 has 15 amino acids. Here the CDR3 DNA reads TGTGCCAGCAGCCCGACCCGACAGTTGAACACTGAAGCTTTCTTT. Residues: CASSPTRQLNTEAFF.

This chain connects TRBV6-5 to TRBJ1-1, with D maybe TRBD1 (6 bases). The germline V gene has CDR1 MNHEY and CDR2 SVGAGI. V was trimmed by 7 bases and J by 1 base, leaving 13 bases between them. CDR3 size: 14 residues. The CDR3 spells CASTKRGQNTEAFF. The CDR3 DNA follows: TGTGCCAGCACCAAAAGGGGACAGAACACTGAAGCTTTCTTT.

The rearrangement joins TRBV4-2 to TRBJ2-3, with TRBD2 identical over 7 bases. CDR3 length: 18 residues. Germline assignment: CDR1 LGHNA and CDR2 YNFKEQ. V was clipped by 0 bases and J by 2 bases; unmatched bases: 11. CDR3 DNA: TGTGCCAGCAGCCAAGACCCGACTAGCATCCTCCTCACAGATACGCAGTATTTT. Translated: CASSQDPTSILLTDTQYF.

The chain joins TRBV11-2 to TRBJ1-5, with D possibly matching TRBD1 (5 bases). CDR3 length: 14 residues. V lost 1 base and J 6 bases, leaving 10 bases between the germline ends. Germline V gives CDR1 SGHAT, CDR2 FQNNGV. In DNA form, the CDR3 reads TGTGCCAGCAGCTTAGGAGCAGGGATTCAGCCCCAGCATTTT. Its protein is CASSLGAGIQPQHF.

This clone was seen only a few times. V usage is TRBV5-6 and J usage is TRBJ1-3; possibly TRBD1 for D (5 bases). Germline V lookup: CDR1 SGHDT, CDR2 YYEEEE. CDR3 length: 15 residues. Trimming shortened V by 0 bases and J by 2 bases, and 9 bases separated the two germline ends. CDR3 sequence (DNA): TGTGCCAGCAGCTTGGAGCCAGGGCCTGGAAACACCATATATTTT. Its translation is CASSLEPGPGNTIYF.

This clone occurred once. This chain links TRBV11-2 with TRBJ2-1; no definite D call. Germline loops: CDR1 SGHAT, CDR2 FQNNGV. The CDR3 has 14 residues. The germline V and J ends were trimmed by 2 bases and 4 bases, with 9 bases remaining between them. CDR3 protein: CASSLFGGYNEQFF. The CDR3 DNA reads as TGTGCCAGCAGCTTATTCGGCGGATACAATGAGCAGTTCTTC.

V gene TRBV10-1 combines with J gene TRBJ2-2, with no clear D. The CDR3 is 12 residues long. The V and J ends lost 3 bases and 5 bases respectively, with 4 bases between them. Germline V gene data show CDR1 as WNHNN and CDR2 as SYGVQD (reference sequence). DNA for the CDR3: TGCGCCAGCAGTGAATTAACCGGGGAGCTGTTTTTT. Translated: CASSELTGELFF.

The genes are TRBV4-2 and TRBJ1-3; D is unclear. There are 20 residues in the CDR3. CDR1 and CDR2 from the germline V gene are LGHNA and YNFKEQ. Trimming left V 0 bases short and J 5 bases short, with 26 bases between. The CDR3 loop reads CASSQEGPRVEGLLRNTIYF. For the CDR3, the DNA is TGTGCCAGCAGCCAAGAAGGCCCCCGGGTAGAAGGTCTCTTAAGAAACACCATATATTTT.

The rearrangement uses TRBV2 and TRBJ2-6; a weak D match, TRBD2 (5 bases). V was pared by 4 bases and J by 0 bases, with 19 bases between. CDR3 length equals 19 residues. Germline V CDR1 and CDR2: SNHLY, FYNNEI. The CDR3 spells CASSVGQWNLASGANVLTF. The CDR3 DNA reads as TGTGCCAGCAGTGTCGGTCAGTGGAACCTAGCCTCTGGGGCCAACGTCCTGACTTTC.